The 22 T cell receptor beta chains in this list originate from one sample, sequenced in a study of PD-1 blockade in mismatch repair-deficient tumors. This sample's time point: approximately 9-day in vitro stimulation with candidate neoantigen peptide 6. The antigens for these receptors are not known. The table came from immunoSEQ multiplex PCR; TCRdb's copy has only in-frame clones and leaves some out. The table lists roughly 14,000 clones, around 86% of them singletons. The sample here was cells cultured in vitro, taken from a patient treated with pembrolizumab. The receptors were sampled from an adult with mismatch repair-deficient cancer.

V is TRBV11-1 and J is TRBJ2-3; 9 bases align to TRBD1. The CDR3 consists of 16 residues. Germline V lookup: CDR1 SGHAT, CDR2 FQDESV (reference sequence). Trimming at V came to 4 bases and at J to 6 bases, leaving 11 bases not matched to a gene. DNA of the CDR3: TGTGCCAGCAGCTATGGGGCCGGGACAGGGTATGATACGCAGTATTTT. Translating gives CASSYGAGTGYDTQYF.

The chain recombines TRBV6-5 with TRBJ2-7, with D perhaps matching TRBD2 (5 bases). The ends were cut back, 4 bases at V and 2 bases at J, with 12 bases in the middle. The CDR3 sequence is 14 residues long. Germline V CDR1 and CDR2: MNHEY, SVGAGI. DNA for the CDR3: TGTGCCAGCAGTTTGTCCCGGGGTCCCTACGAGCAGTACTTC. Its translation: CASSLSRGPYEQYF.

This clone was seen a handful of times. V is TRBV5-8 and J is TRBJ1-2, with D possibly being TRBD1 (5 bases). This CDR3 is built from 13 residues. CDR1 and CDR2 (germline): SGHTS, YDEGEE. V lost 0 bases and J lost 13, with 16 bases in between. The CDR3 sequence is CASSLGGAFLVTF. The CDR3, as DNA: TGTGCCAGCAGCTTGGGAGGGGCGTTCTTGGTCACCTTC. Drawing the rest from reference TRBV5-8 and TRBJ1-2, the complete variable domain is EAGVTQSPTHLIKTRGQQATLRCSPISGHTSVYWYQQALGLGLQFLLWYDEGEERNRGNFPPRFSGRQFPNYSSELNVNALELEDSALYLCASSLGGAFLVTFGSGTRLTVV.

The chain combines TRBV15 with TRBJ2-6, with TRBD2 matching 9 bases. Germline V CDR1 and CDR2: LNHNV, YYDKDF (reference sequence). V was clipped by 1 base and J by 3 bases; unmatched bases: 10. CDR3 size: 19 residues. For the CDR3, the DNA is TGTGCCACCAGCAGAGGTCGGGGACTAGCTGTCTTTGGGGCCAACGTCCTGACTTTC. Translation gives CATSRGRGLAVFGANVLTF.

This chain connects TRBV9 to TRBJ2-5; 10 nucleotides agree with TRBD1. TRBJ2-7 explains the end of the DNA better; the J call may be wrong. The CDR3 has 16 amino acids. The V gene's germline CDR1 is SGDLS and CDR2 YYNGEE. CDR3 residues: CASSVGPGQGTYEQYF. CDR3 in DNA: TGTGCCAGCAGCGTAGGCCCGGGACAGGGGACCTACGAGCAGTACTTC.

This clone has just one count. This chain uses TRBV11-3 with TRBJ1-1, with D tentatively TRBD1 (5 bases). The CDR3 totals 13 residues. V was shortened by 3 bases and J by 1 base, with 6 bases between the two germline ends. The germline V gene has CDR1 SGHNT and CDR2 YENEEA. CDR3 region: CASSFTGNTEAFF. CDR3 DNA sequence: TGTGCCAGCAGCTTTACAGGGAACACTGAAGCTTTCTTT.

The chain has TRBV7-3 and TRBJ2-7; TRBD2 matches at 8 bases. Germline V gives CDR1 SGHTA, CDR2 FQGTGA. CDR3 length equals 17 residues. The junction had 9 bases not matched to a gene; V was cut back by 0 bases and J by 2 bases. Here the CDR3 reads CASSLTFSAGDPYEQYF. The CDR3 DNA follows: TGTGCCAGCAGCTTAACGTTTTCAGCGGGGGACCCCTACGAGCAGTACTTC.

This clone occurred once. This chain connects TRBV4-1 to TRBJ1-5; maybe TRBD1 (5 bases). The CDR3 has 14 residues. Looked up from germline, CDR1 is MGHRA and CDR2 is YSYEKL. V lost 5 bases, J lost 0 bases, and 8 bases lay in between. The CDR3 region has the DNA TGCGCCAGCAGCGAGGACAATAGCAATCAGCCCCAGCATTTT. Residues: CASSEDNSNQPQHF.

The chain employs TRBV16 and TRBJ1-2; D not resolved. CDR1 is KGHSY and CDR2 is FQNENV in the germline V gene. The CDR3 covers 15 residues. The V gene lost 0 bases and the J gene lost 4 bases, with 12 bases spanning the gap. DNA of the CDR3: TGTGCCAGCAGCCAATCGGGCAGTACTTCCTATGGCTACACCTTC. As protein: CASSQSGSTSYGYTF.

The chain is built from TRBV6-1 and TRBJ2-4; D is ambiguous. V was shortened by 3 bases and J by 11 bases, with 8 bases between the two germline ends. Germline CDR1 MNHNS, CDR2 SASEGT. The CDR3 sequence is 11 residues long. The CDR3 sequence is CASSDFLFQYF. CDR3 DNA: TGTGCCAGCAGTGATTTTCTCTTTCAGTACTTC.

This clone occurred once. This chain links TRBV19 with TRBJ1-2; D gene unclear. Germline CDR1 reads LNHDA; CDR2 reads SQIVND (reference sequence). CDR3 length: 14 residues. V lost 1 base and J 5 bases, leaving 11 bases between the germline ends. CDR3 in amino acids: CASSIGHGSYGYTF. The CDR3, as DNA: TGTGCCAGTAGTATAGGGCACGGATCATATGGCTACACCTTC. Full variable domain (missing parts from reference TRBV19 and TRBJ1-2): DGGITQSPKYLFRKEGQNVTLSCEQNLNHDAMYWYRQDPGQGLRLIYYSQIVNDFQKGDIAEGYSVSREKKESFPLTVTSAQKNPTAFYLCASSIGHGSYGYTFGSGTRLTVV.

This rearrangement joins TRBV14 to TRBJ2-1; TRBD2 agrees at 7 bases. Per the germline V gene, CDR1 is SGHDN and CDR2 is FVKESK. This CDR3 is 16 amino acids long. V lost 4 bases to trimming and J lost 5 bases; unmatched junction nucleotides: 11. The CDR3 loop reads CASSLLGSGFNNEQFF. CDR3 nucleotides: TGTGCCAGCAGCCTCTTAGGTAGCGGGTTTAACAATGAGCAGTTCTTC. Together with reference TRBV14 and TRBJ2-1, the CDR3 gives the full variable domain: EAGVTQFPSHSVIEKGQTVTLRCDPISGHDNLYWYRRVMGKEIKFLLHFVKESKQDESGMPNNRFLAERTGGTYSTLKVQPAELEDSGVYFCASSLLGSGFNNEQFFGPGTRLTVL.

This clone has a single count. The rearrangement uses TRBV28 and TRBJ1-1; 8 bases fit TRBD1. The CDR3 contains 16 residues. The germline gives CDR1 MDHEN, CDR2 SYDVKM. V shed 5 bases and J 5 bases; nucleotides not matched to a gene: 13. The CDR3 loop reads CASSHSLTGEGTEAFF. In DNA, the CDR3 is TGTGCCAGCAGTCATTCCCTGACAGGGGAGGGGACTGAAGCTTTCTTT.

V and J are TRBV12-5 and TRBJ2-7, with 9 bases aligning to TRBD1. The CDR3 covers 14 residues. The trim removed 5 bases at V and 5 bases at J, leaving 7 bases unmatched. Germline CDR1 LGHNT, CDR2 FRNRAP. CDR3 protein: CASGTGQGRDEQYF. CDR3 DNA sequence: TGTGCTAGTGGTACAGGACAGGGGCGCGACGAGCAGTACTTC.

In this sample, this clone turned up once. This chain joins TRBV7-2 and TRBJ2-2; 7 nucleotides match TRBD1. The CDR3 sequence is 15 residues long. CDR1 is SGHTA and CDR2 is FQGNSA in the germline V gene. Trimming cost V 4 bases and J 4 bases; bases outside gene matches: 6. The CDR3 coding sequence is TGTGCCAGCAGCTCCAGACAGGGAATCACCGGGGAGCTGTTTTTT. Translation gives CASSSRQGITGELFF.

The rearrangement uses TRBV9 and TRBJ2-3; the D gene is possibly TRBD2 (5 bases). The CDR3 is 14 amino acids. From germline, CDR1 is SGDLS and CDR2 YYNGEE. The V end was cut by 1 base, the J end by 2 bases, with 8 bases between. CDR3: CASSVRTLTDTQYF. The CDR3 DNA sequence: TGTGCCAGCAGCGTAAGGACTCTCACAGATACGCAGTATTTT.

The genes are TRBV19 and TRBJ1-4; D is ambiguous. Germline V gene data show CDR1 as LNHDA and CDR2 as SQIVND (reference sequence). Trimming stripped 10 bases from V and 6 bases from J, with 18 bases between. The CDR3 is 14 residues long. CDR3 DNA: TGTGCCAAAGATGATCCACCCCCCGATGAAAAACTGTTTTTT. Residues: CAKDDPPPDEKLFF.

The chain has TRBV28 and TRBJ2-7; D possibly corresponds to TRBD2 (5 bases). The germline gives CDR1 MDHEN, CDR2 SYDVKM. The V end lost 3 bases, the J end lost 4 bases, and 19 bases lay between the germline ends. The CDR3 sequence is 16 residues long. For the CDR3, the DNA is TGTGCCAGCAGTTTGGGCAAGACTAAACGCAATTACGAGCAGTACTTC. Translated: CASSLGKTKRNYEQYF.

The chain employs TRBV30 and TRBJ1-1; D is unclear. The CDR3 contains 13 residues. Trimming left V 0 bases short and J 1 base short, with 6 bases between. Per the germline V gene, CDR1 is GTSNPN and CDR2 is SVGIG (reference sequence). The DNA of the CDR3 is TGTGCCTGGAGTGTACAAGGGAACACTGAAGCTTTCTTT. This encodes CAWSVQGNTEAFF.

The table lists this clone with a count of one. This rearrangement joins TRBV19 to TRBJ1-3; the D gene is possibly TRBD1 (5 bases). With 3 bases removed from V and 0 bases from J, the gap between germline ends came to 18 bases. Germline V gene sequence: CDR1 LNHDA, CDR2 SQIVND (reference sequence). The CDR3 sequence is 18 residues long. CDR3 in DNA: TGTGCCAGTAGTATGGGCAGGGCGACAAAATTCTCTGGAAACACCATATATTTT. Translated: CASSMGRATKFSGNTIYF. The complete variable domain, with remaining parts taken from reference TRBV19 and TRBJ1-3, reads DGGITQSPKYLFRKEGQNVTLSCEQNLNHDAMYWYRQDPGQGLRLIYYSQIVNDFQKGDIAEGYSVSREKKESFPLTVTSAQKNPTAFYLCASSMGRATKFSGNTIYFGEGSWLTVV.

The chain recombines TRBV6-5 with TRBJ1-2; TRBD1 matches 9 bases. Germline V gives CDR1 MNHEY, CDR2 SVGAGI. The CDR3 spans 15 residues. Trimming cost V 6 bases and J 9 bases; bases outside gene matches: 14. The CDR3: CASRTGGPSPLRYTF. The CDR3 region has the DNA TGTGCCAGCAGAACAGGGGGCCCCTCTCCCCTCCGCTACACCTTC.

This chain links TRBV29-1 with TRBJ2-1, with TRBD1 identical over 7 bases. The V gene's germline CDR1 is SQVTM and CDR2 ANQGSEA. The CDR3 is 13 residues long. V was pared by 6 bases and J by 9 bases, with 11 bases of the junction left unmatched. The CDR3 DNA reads TGCAGCGTCTCGACAGGGCATCCAACTGAGCAGTTCTTC. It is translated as CSVSTGHPTEQFF.